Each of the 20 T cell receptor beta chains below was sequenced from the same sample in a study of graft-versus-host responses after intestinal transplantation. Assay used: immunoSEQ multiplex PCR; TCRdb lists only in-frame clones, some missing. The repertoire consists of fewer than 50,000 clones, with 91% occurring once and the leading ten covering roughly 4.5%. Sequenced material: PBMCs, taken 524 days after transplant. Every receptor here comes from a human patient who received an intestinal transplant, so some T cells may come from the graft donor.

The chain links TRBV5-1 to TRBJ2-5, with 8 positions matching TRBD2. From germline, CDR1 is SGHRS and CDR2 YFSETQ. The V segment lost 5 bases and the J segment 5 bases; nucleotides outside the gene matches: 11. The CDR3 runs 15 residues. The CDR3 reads CASSEAGGYYETQYF. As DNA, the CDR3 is TGCGCCAGCAGTGAGGCGGGGGGCTATTATGAGACCCAGTACTTC.

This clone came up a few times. The CDR3 sequence: CASSYLGGTQPQHF. The CDR3 DNA follows: TGTGCCAGCAGTTACCTGGGGGGGACTCAGCCCCAGCATTTT. This chain links TRBV6-5 with TRBJ1-5; a possible D gene is TRBD1 (5 bases). Germline V gene sequence: CDR1 MNHEY, CDR2 SVGAGI. The CDR3 is 14 residues long. Trimming left V 2 bases short and J 6 bases short, with 11 bases between.

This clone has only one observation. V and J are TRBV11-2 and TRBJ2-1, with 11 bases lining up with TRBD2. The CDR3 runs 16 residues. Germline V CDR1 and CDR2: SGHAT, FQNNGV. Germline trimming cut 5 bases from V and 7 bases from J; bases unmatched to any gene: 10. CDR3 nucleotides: TGTGCCAGCAGCCTGGGAGTAGCGGGAGGGTGGAATGAGCAGTTCTTC. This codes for CASSLGVAGGWNEQFF.

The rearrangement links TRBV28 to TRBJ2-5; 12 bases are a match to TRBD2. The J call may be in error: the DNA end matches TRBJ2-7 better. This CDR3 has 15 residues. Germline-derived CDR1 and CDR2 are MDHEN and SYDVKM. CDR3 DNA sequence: TGTGCCAGCAGTCTACTAGCGGGGGGATCCTACGAGCAGTACTTC. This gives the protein CASSLLAGGSYEQYF.

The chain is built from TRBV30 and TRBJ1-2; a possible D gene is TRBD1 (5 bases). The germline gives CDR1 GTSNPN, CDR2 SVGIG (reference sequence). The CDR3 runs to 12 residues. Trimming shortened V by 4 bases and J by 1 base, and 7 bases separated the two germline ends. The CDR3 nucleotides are TGTGCCTGGACGGGGGTTAACTATGGCTACACCTTC. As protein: CAWTGVNYGYTF.

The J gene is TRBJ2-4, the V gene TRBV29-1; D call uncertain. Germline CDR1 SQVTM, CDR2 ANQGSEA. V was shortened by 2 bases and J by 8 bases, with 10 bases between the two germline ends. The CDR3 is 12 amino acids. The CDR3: CSVEPGPDIQYF. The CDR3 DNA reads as TGCAGCGTTGAACCAGGCCCAGACATTCAGTACTTC.

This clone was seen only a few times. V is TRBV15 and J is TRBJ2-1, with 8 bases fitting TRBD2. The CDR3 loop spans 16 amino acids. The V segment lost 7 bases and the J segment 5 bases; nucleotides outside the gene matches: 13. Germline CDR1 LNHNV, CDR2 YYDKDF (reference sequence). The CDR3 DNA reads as TGTGCCACCAACCTACGGGAGGGCTTATTCCACAATGAGCAGTTCTTC. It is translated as CATNLREGLFHNEQFF.

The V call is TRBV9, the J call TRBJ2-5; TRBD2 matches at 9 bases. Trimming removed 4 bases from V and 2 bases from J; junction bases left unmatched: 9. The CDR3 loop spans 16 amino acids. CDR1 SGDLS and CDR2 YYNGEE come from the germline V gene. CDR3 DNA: TGTGCCAGCAGCCCCCATAGCGGGAGACCTCAAGAGACCCAGTACTTC. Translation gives CASSPHSGRPQETQYF.

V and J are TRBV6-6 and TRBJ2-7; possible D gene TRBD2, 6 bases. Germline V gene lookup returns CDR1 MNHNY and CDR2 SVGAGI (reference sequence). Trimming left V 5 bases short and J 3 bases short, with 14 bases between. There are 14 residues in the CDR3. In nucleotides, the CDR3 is TGTGCCAGCAGTCGACTAGTCTCAGACTACGAGCAGTACTTC. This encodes CASSRLVSDYEQYF.

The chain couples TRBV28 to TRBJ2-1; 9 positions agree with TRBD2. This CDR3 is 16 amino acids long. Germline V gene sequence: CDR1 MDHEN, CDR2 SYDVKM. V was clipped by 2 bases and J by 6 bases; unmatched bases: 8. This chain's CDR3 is CASSLVIGGLANEQFF. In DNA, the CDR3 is TGTGCCAGCAGTTTAGTCATAGGGGGACTAGCCAATGAGCAGTTCTTC.

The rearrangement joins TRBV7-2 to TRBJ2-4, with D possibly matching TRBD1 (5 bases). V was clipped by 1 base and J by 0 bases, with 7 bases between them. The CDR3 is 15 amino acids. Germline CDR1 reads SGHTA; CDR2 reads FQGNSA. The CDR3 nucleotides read TGTGCCAGCAGCTTAGTCAGGGTAGCCAAAAACATTCAGTACTTC. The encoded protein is CASSLVRVAKNIQYF.

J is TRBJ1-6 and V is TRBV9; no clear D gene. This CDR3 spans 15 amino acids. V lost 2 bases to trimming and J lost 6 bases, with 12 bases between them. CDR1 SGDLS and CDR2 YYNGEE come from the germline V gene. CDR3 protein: CASSVSGSPNSPLHF. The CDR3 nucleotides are TGTGCCAGCAGCGTTTCCGGGTCCCCTAATTCACCCCTCCACTTT.

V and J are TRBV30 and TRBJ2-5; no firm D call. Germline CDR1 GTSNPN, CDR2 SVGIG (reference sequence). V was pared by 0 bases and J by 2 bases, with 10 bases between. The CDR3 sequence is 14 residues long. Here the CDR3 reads CAWSVLQDQETQYF. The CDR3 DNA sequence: TGTGCCTGGAGTGTACTCCAAGATCAAGAGACCCAGTACTTC.

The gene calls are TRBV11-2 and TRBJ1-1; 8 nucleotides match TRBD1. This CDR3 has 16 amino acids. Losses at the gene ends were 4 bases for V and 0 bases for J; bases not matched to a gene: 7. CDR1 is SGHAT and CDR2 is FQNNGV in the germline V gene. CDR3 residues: CASSSRYRGMNTEAFF. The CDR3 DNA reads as TGTGCCAGCAGCTCCCGATACAGGGGGATGAACACTGAAGCTTTCTTT.

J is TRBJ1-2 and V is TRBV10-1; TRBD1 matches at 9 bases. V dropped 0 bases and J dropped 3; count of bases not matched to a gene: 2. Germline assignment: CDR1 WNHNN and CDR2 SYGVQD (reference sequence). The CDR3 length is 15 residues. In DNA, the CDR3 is TGCGCCAGCAGTGAGTCACAGGGGGCAGACTATGGCTACACCTTC. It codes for CASSESQGADYGYTF.

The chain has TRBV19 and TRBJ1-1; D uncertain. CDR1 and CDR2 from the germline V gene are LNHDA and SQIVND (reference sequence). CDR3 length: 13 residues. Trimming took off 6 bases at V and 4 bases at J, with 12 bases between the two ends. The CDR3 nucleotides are TGTGCCAGTAGGGGCCCCCGGGGCACTGAAGCTTTCTTT. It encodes CASRGPRGTEAFF.

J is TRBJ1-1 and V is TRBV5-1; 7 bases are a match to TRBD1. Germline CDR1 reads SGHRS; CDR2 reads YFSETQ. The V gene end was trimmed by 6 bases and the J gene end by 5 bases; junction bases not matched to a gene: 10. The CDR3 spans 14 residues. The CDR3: CASTPGGGVTEAFF. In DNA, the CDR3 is TGCGCCAGCACCCCGGGAGGGGGCGTGACTGAAGCTTTCTTT.

Here the CDR3 reads CASSDWGPPYEQYF. The CDR3 DNA reads as TGTGCCAGCAGTGATTGGGGGCCGCCTTACGAGCAGTACTTC. The chain uses TRBV6-1 and TRBJ2-7, with D possibly being TRBD1 (6 bases). V was trimmed by 3 bases and J by 4 bases, leaving 13 bases between them. Germline CDR1 and CDR2: MNHNS and SASEGT. The CDR3 is made up of 14 amino acids.

The DNA for the CDR3 is TGTGCCAGCAGTAAAACACTGAATTTAGGTAGCCCGACGGTCACCGGGGAGCTGTTTTTT. Its translation: CASSKTLNLGSPTVTGELFF. The chain couples TRBV28 to TRBJ2-2; D is unresolved. Germline CDR1 and CDR2: MDHEN and SYDVKM. V gave up 5 bases and J gave up 4 bases, with 29 bases separating them. This CDR3 contains 20 residues. Filled out from reference TRBV28 and TRBJ2-2, the complete variable domain reads DVKVTQSSRYLVKRTGEKVFLECVQDMDHENMFWYRQDPGLGLRLIYFSYDVKMKEKGDIPEGYSVSREKKERFSLILESASTNQTSMYLCASSKTLNLGSPTVTGELFFGEGSRLTVL.

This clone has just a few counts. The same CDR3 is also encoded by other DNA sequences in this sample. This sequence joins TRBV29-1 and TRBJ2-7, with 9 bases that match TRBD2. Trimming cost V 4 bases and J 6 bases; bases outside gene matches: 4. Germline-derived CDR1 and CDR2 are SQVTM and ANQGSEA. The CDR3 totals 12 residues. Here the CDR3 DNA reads TGCAGCGTTGTAGCGGGAGTGGGCGAGCAGTACTTC. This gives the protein CSVVAGVGEQYF.